These T cell receptor beta chains were read from a single sample in a study of tumor-infiltrating lymphocytes in primary liver carcinoma. TCRdb reprocessed the multiplex PCR reads via MiXCR and lists one record per CDR3 protein. The sample consists of 330,000 or so distinct CDR3 sequences, almost 65% of them appearing once. Sequencing was performed on peripheral blood. Every receptor here comes from a man aged 35 to 55 with primary liver carcinoma and hepatitis B virus infection. Each CDR3 is given with its conserved first and last residue. The order of the fields is CDR3 protein, CDR3 DNA, clone size, V gene, J gene, D gene, CDR3 length. A D gene is named only where the DNA matches it firmly. A row's size may be missing; if present it is once, few, many or a size class.

CDR3 protein: CASSTMDRGTGLLVWTGELFF; CDR3 DNA: TGTGCCAGCAGTACTATGGACAGGGGGACTGGGTTGTTGGTCTGGACCGGGGAGCTGTTTTTT; clone size: few; V gene: TRBV6-5; J gene: TRBJ2-2; D gene: TRBD1; CDR3 length: 21
CDR3 protein: CASSPRGSYNEQFF; CDR3 DNA: TGTGCCAGCAGCCCGCGTGGGTCTTACAATGAGCAGTTCTTC; clone size: many; V gene: TRBV6-5; J gene: TRBJ2-1; D gene: -; CDR3 length: 14
CDR3 protein: CANSIAFGGQGYEQYF; CDR3 DNA: TGTGCCAACAGCATAGCGTTTGGGGGACAGGGATACGAGCAGTACTTC; clone size: -; V gene: TRBV11-2; J gene: TRBJ2-7; D gene: TRBD1; CDR3 length: 16
CDR3 protein: CASSLGISTGELFF; CDR3 DNA: TGTGCCAGTAGCTTAGGCATTAGCACCGGGGAGCTGTTTTTT; clone size: -; V gene: TRBV11-2; J gene: TRBJ2-2; D gene: -; CDR3 length: 14
CDR3 protein: CTSSLTATFDEQFF; CDR3 DNA: TGCACCAGCAGCTTGACCGCGACTTTCGATGAGCAGTTCTTC; clone size: once; V gene: TRBV5-1; J gene: TRBJ2-1; D gene: -; CDR3 length: 14
CDR3 protein: CASSLGFRDGEAFF; CDR3 DNA: TGCGCCAGCAGCTTGGGGTTCCGGGATGGTGAAGCTTTCTTT; clone size: few; V gene: TRBV5-1; J gene: TRBJ1-1; D gene: -; CDR3 length: 14
CDR3 protein: CASRLGRNTGELFF; CDR3 DNA: TGTGCCAGCAGGTTGGGGCGTAACACCGGGGAGCTGTTTTTT; clone size: -; V gene: TRBV5-5; J gene: TRBJ2-2; D gene: -; CDR3 length: 14
CDR3 protein: CASRMGTVSYEQYF; CDR3 DNA: TGCGCCAGCAGGATGGGGACGGTCTCCTACGAGCAGTACTTC; clone size: many; V gene: TRBV10-2; J gene: TRBJ2-7; D gene: -; CDR3 length: 14
CDR3 protein: CVSRSNREGDNSPLHF; CDR3 DNA: TGTGTCAGCAGGTCAAACAGGGAGGGCGATAATTCACCCCTCCACTTT; clone size: -; V gene: TRBV6-6; J gene: TRBJ1-6; D gene: -; CDR3 length: 16
CDR3 protein: CASCSSDRGRNSSLHF; CDR3 DNA: TGCGCCAGCTGCTCCTCGGACAGGGGAAGGAATTCATCCCTCCACTTT; clone size: -; V gene: TRBV4-3; J gene: TRBJ1-6; D gene: TRBD1; CDR3 length: 16
CDR3 protein: CSARTSGTSGANVLTF; CDR3 DNA: TGCAGCGCCCGGACTAGCGGAACCTCTGGGGCCAACGTCCTGACTTTC; clone size: many; V gene: TRBV29-1; J gene: TRBJ2-6; D gene: TRBD2; CDR3 length: 16
CDR3 protein: CASSLGVVRGYTSYEQYF; CDR3 DNA: TGTGCCAGCAGCTTAGGGGTGGTCCGTGGATACACATCCTACGAGCAGTACTTC; clone size: -; V gene: TRBV7-2; J gene: TRBJ2-7; D gene: -; CDR3 length: 18
CDR3 protein: CASTQDPGSSYEQYF; CDR3 DNA: TGCGCGAGCACCCAAGATCCCGGGAGCTCCTACGAGCAGTACTTC; clone size: -; V gene: TRBV4-1; J gene: TRBJ2-7; D gene: -; CDR3 length: 15
CDR3 protein: CASSLRTDRNTIYF; CDR3 DNA: TGTGCCAGCAGCCTTCGGACGGATCGGAACACCATATATTTT; clone size: few; V gene: TRBV14; J gene: TRBJ1-3; D gene: -; CDR3 length: 14
CDR3 protein: CASAPSSGGWTQYF; CDR3 DNA: TGTGCCAGCGCCCCCTCCTCAGGGGGGTGGACCCAGTACTTC; clone size: few; V gene: TRBV28; J gene: TRBJ2-5; D gene: -; CDR3 length: 14
CDR3 protein: CASSYLLREGAGYEQYF; CDR3 DNA: TGTGCCAGCAGCTACCTTTTAAGGGAAGGAGCTGGATATGAGCAGTACTTC; clone size: few; V gene: TRBV13; J gene: TRBJ2-7; D gene: -; CDR3 length: 17
CDR3 protein: CASSLPGQTNYGYTF; CDR3 DNA: TGTGCCAGCAGCTTACCGGGACAGACTAACTATGGCTACACCTTC; clone size: -; V gene: TRBV5-6; J gene: TRBJ1-2; D gene: TRBD1; CDR3 length: 15